This T cell receptor (beta chain) was identified during a study of PD-L1 blockade in urothelial cancer. In the study overall: Atezolizumab, begun by patients around 2014, was given at 1,200 mg intravenously every 3 weeks.

Germline trimming cut 4 bases from V and 2 bases from J; bases unmatched to any gene: 2. Germline V gene data show CDR1 as MGHRA and CDR2 as YSYEKL. The CDR3 is 14 amino acids. TCRdb keeps only in-frame clones here, not all; method: immunoSEQ multiplex PCR. The table lists around 51,000 clones, 75% to 90% of them singletons, with 16% in the top ten. Notes on the study in general: Expansion of tumor-associated blood clones at 3 weeks was greater in durable-benefit patients. Below-median pretreatment blood TCR clonality was a predictor of better survival.

Turning to this clone: Its specificity is not known.

This sequence was found in a man aged 60 to 75 with urothelial cancer. The sample was PBMCs, taken around atezolizumab (anti-PD-L1) treatment. The rearrangement links TRBV4-1 to TRBJ2-1; TRBD2 aligns across 7 bases. The CDR3 nucleotides are TGCGCCAGCAGCCCAAGCGGGGCCTACAATGAGCAGTTCTTC. This translates into CASSPSGAYNEQFF.